What follows is one T cell receptor beta chain and its context. Its cognate antigen is unknown. The data stem from a study of T cell responses to AZD1222 COVID-19 vaccine. Whole-study findings and limits: Repertoire samples came only from after the peak T cell response. Only a handful of AZD1222 recipients tested seropositive at baseline. White British ancestry dominated among donors, who included more females, and clonal diversity was possibly underestimated.

Germline V gene lookup returns CDR1 LGHDT and CDR2 YNNKEL (reference sequence). There are 13 residues in the CDR3. Germline trimming cut 3 bases from V and 8 bases from J; bases unmatched to any gene: 5. Assay used: immunoSEQ multiplex PCR; TCRdb lists only in-frame clones, some missing. The sample holds approximately 35,000 clones, about 86% seen once. Sequencing used peripheral blood, obtained on day 0 of AZD1222 vaccination. This rearrangement joins TRBV3-1 (or the pseudogene TRBV3-2) to TRBJ1-2; 8 bases are a match to TRBD1. The origin of this receptor is an adult in good health. CDR3 in amino acids: CASSQRQGYGYTF. The CDR3 coding sequence is TGTGCCAGCAGCCAGCGACAGGGGTACGGCTACACCTTC.